The 27 T cell receptor beta chains below come from one sample, sequenced in a study of graft-versus-host responses after intestinal transplantation. Libraries were prepared by immunoSEQ multiplex PCR; TCRdb keeps only in-frame clonotypes and omits some of them. The sample holds about 59,000 clones, around 92% seen once. These receptors have no identified antigens. Sample: unstimulated CD4+ T cells sorted from spleen or lymph node cells, taken before transplant. The receptors here all came from a human donor who was the organ donor for an intestinal transplant.

This chain joins TRBV6-6 and TRBJ1-1; D not resolved. V dropped 3 bases and J dropped 11 bases, with 7 bases sitting between them. Per germline, CDR1 MNHNY and CDR2 SVGAGI (reference sequence). The CDR3 runs 10 residues. CDR3 sequence reads: CASSYKDAFF. CDR3 in DNA: TGTGCCAGCAGTTATAAGGATGCTTTCTTT.

The chain employs TRBV5-1 and TRBJ2-1, with 10 nucleotides matching TRBD2. Germline assignment: CDR1 SGHRS and CDR2 YFSETQ. Trimming cost V 4 bases and J 0 bases; bases outside gene matches: 4. This CDR3 has 16 amino acids. CDR3 nucleotide sequence: TGCGCCAGCAGCCTAGCGGGGGTCCCCTCCTACAATGAGCAGTTCTTC. Translating it yields CASSLAGVPSYNEQFF.

The CDR3 nucleotides read TGCGCCAGCAGCCAGTCAGGGACGGACCAGCCCCAGCATTTT. Residues: CASSQSGTDQPQHF. The chain links TRBV4-1 to TRBJ1-5, with D tentatively TRBD1 (5 bases). Germline loops: CDR1 MGHRA, CDR2 YSYEKL. V gave up 3 bases and J gave up 7 bases, with 13 bases separating them. The CDR3 consists of 14 residues.

The count of this clone is one. As DNA, the CDR3 is TGTGCCAGCTCACCCCGTAGTAGGGATCAGCCCCAGCATTTT. Its translation is CASSPRSRDQPQHF. The V gene is TRBV18, the J gene TRBJ1-5; D is unresolved. Germline V gene data show CDR1 as KGHSH and CDR2 as LQKENI. This CDR3 has 14 residues. Trimming removed 3 bases from V and 5 bases from J, with 11 bases in between.

This chain links TRBV7-2 with TRBJ2-7; 11 bases line up with TRBD2. V shed 5 bases and J 2 bases; nucleotides not matched to a gene: 5. The germline V gene has CDR1 SGHTA and CDR2 FQGNSA. The CDR3 extends over 15 amino acids. The DNA for the CDR3 is TGTGCCAGCAGCCCGACTAGCGGGAAAGCCTACGAGCAGTACTTC. Translated, it gives CASSPTSGKAYEQYF.

The rearrangement links TRBV7-8 to TRBJ1-5; tentative D call: TRBD1 (5 bases). CDR1 and CDR2 from the germline V gene are SGHVS and FQNEAQ. V was pared by 1 base and J by 7 bases, with 11 bases between. There are 14 residues in the CDR3. Here the CDR3 reads CASSLVGTGQPQHF. DNA of the CDR3: TGTGCCAGCAGCTTAGTCGGGACCGGACAGCCCCAGCATTTT.

The genes are TRBV6-1 and TRBJ1-1; D not resolved. With 4 bases removed from V and 1 base from J, the gap between germline ends came to 10 bases. Germline V gene lookup returns CDR1 MNHNS and CDR2 SASEGT. This CDR3 comprises 14 residues. In nucleotides, the CDR3 is TGTGCCAGCAGTGCTGAGGACCGGAACACTGAAGCTTTCTTT. Amino acids: CASSAEDRNTEAFF.

This rearrangement joins TRBV18 to TRBJ2-7, with TRBD1 matching 10 bases. Germline lookup yields CDR1 KGHSH and CDR2 LQKENI. This CDR3 spans 14 amino acids. V lost 2 bases to trimming and J lost 2 bases; unmatched junction nucleotides: 0. CDR3 protein: CASSPGQGAYEQYF. Written as DNA, the CDR3 is TGTGCCAGCTCACCAGGACAGGGGGCCTACGAGCAGTACTTC.

V and J are TRBV5-5 and TRBJ1-2; D is unclear. Trimming cost V 1 base and J 0 bases, with 4 bases left between them. Germline CDR1 SGHKS, CDR2 YYEKEE (reference sequence). The CDR3 consists of 13 residues. In nucleotides, the CDR3 is TGTGCCAGCAGCTTGACAGCTAACTATGGCTACACCTTC. Translated: CASSLTANYGYTF. The full variable domain, completed using reference TRBV5-5 and TRBJ1-2, is DAGVTQSPTHLIKTRGQQVTLRCSPISGHKSVSWYQQVLGQGPQFIFQYYEKEERGRGNFPDRFSARQFPNYSSELNVNALLLGDSALYLCASSLTANYGYTFGSGTRLTVV.

This clone has only one observation. The chain links TRBV7-9 to TRBJ2-1; the match to TRBD1 covers 8 bases. Germline assignment: CDR1 SEHNR and CDR2 FQNEAQ (reference sequence). The CDR3 has 15 amino acids. Germline trimming cut 10 bases from V and 8 bases from J; bases unmatched to any gene: 16. The DNA of the CDR3 is TGTGCCAACAGTCTTAGGGGGACAGGATATGATGAGCAGTTCTTC. Translated, it gives CANSLRGTGYDEQFF. The variable domain in full, with the rest retrieved from reference TRBV7-9 and TRBJ2-1, is DTGVSQNPRHKITKRGQNVTFRCDPISEHNRLYWYRQTLGQGPEFLTYFQNEAQLEKSRLLSDRFSAERPKGSFSTLEIQRTEQGDSAMYLCANSLRGTGYDEQFFGPGTRLTVL.

V usage is TRBV6-6 and J usage is TRBJ2-7, with 8 bases aligning to TRBD1. V shed 6 bases and J 4 bases; nucleotides not matched to a gene: 8. Germline values: CDR1 MNHNY, CDR2 SVGAGI (reference sequence). CDR3 size: 14 residues. This CDR3 reads CASSPQGALYEQYF. CDR3 nucleotides: TGTGCCAGCAGCCCCCAGGGGGCGCTTTACGAGCAGTACTTC.

The genes are TRBV9 and TRBJ1-2; the D gene is possibly TRBD1 (6 bases). V gave up 0 bases and J gave up 5 bases, with 14 bases separating them. The V gene's germline CDR1 is SGDLS and CDR2 YYNGEE. The CDR3 runs to 15 residues. The DNA of the CDR3 is TGTGCCAGCAGCGTAGGGGTAGGGGGGCGATATGGCTACACCTTC. Translating gives CASSVGVGGRYGYTF.

This sequence joins TRBV10-3 and TRBJ2-5, with TRBD2 matching over 8 bases. The CDR3 length is 14 residues. V lost 4 bases, J lost 4 bases, and 5 bases stayed unmatched. Germline assignment: CDR1 ENHRY and CDR2 SYGVKD. The CDR3 region is CAISGGGNGETQYF. CDR3 sequence (DNA): TGTGCCATCAGTGGCGGGGGGAACGGAGAGACCCAGTACTTC.

The chain is built from TRBV11-2 and TRBJ1-1, with D hard to call. CDR3 length: 13 residues. Trimming took off 5 bases at V and 4 bases at J, with 11 bases between the two ends. Germline loops: CDR1 SGHAT, CDR2 FQNNGV. Here the CDR3 reads CASSLGLPTEAFF. CDR3 nucleotide sequence: TGTGCCAGCAGCCTTGGACTGCCCACTGAAGCTTTCTTT.

The rearrangement links TRBV6-5 to TRBJ1-2; weak D call: TRBD1 (5 bases). Germline CDR1 and CDR2: MNHEY and SVGAGI. Between the trimmed V and J ends, which lost 6 bases and 7 bases, there was a span of 9 bases. This CDR3 has 11 amino acids. The CDR3, as DNA: TGTGCCAGCAGGGCGGGGCTTGGCTACACCTTC. Translation: CASRAGLGYTF.

This clone occurred once. The chain uses TRBV6-5 and TRBJ2-3; 10 bases line up with TRBD2. The CDR3 has 15 residues. V lost 4 bases, J lost 2 bases, and 3 bases stayed unmatched. In germline, CDR1 is MNHEY, CDR2 SVGAGI. The CDR3 here is CASSSTSGATDTQYF. For the CDR3, the DNA is TGTGCCAGCAGTTCTACTAGCGGGGCCACAGATACGCAGTATTTT.

The chain recombines TRBV6-4 with TRBJ2-3; no definite D call. The V gene's germline CDR1 is MRHNA and CDR2 SNTAGT. V was cut by 5 bases and J by 6 bases, with 12 bases left in between. This CDR3 is 13 amino acids long. CDR3 protein: CASSTGRTDTQYF. As DNA, the CDR3 is TGTGCCAGCAGTACCGGCAGGACGGATACGCAGTATTTT.

The CDR3 DNA is TGCGCCAGCAGTGGCCTAGCGGGGGACAATGAGCAGTTCTTC. It specifies CASSGLAGDNEQFF. This chain uses TRBV10-1 with TRBJ2-1; TRBD2 matches 10 bases. This CDR3 has 14 amino acids. Per germline, CDR1 WNHNN and CDR2 SYGVQD (reference sequence). The ends lost 4 bases at V and 5 bases at J; junction bases unmatched: 2.

The V and J genes are TRBV7-2 and TRBJ1-5; TRBD1 is a possible D gene (6 bases). Germline CDR1 is SGHTA and CDR2 is FQGNSA. Deletions cut 3 bases from V and 6 bases from J, with 12 bases between. The CDR3 extends over 14 amino acids. In DNA form, the CDR3 reads TGTGCCAGCAGCTTTACAGGGTCGGGTCAGCCCCAGCATTTT. Protein: CASSFTGSGQPQHF. The whole variable domain, filled in from reference TRBV7-2 and TRBJ1-5, reads GAGVSQSPSNKVTEKGKDVELRCDPISGHTALYWYRQSLGQGLEFLIYFQGNSAPDKSGLPSDRFSAERTGGSVSTLTIQRTQQEDSAVYLCASSFTGSGQPQHFGDGTRLSIL.

To note about this clone: One end of the junction varies from germline; a read error may be responsible. This sample includes further DNA sequences coding for the same CDR3. The J gene is TRBJ2-5, the V gene TRBV7-2, with D possibly matching TRBD2 (5 bases). The CDR3 is 13 residues long. Looked up from germline, CDR1 is SGHTA and CDR2 is FQGNSA. The CDR3 bases are TGTGCCAGCAGCTACCGCGTTGGGGAGACCCAATACTTC. Protein sequence: CASSYRVGETQYF.

Points on this clone: Other nucleotide sequences from this sample produce the same CDR3. This chain uses TRBV9 with TRBJ1-6; D remains unclear. V dropped 0 bases and J dropped 7 bases, with 8 bases sitting between them. Germline values: CDR1 SGDLS, CDR2 YYNGEE. The CDR3 covers 14 residues. For the CDR3, the DNA is TGTGCCAGCAGCGTAGACGGGCCCAATTCACCCCTCCACTTT. This sequence encodes CASSVDGPNSPLHF.

V gene TRBV5-1 combines with J gene TRBJ2-7; 7 nucleotides agree with TRBD1. CDR1 and CDR2 from the germline V gene are SGHRS and YFSETQ. With V trimmed by 0 bases and J by 0 bases, 3 bases remained unmatched. The CDR3 spans 15 residues. CDR3 bases: TGCGCCAGCAGCTTGGGGACAGGATACTCCTACGAGCAGTACTTC. This codes for CASSLGTGYSYEQYF.

The CDR3 nucleotides are TGTGCCAGCAGTTACCGTGGTACAGGGAGGCACGAGCAGTACTTC. This encodes CASSYRGTGRHEQYF. The V gene is TRBV6-5, the J gene TRBJ2-7; perhaps D is TRBD1 or TRBD2 (6 bases each). From germline, CDR1 is MNHEY and CDR2 SVGAGI. The CDR3 extends over 15 amino acids. Trimming pared 2 bases from V and 5 bases from J, leaving 16 bases between.

The chain joins TRBV10-3 to TRBJ2-3, with D perhaps TRBD1 or TRBD2 (6 bases each). CDR3 size: 13 residues. Germline-derived CDR1 and CDR2 are ENHRY and SYGVKD. Trimming cost V 9 bases and J 1 base, with 11 bases left between them. For the CDR3, the DNA is TGTGCCATACAGGGCGGGGGCACAGATACGCAGTATTTT. Translated, it gives CAIQGGGTDTQYF.

This clone occurred once. The chain carries TRBV20-1 and TRBJ2-5; 11 nucleotides match TRBD2. Trimming cost V 7 bases and J 5 bases; bases outside gene matches: 0. Germline CDR1 and CDR2: DFQATT and SNEGSKA (reference sequence). The CDR3 runs to 11 residues. CDR3 region: CSGTSGETQYF. In DNA, the CDR3 is TGCAGTGGGACTAGCGGGGAGACCCAGTACTTC.

V is TRBV11-2 and J is TRBJ2-7, with a weak D call TRBD2 (6 bases). With 2 bases removed from V and 6 bases from J, the gap between germline ends came to 17 bases. This CDR3 spans 15 amino acids. Germline CDR1 is SGHAT and CDR2 is FQNNGV. CDR3 sequence (DNA): TGTGCCAGCAGCTTATTGGGAGGAGGAGCGGGCGAGCAGTACTTC. Translated: CASSLLGGGAGEQYF.

V usage is TRBV12-5 and J usage is TRBJ2-3, with a possible D match to TRBD1 (6 bases). The V and J ends lost 3 bases and 1 base respectively, with 11 bases between them. The CDR3 is made up of 15 amino acids. The V gene's germline CDR1 is LGHNT and CDR2 FRNRAP. This CDR3 reads CASGLGGLGTDTQYF. The CDR3 nucleotides read TGTGCTAGTGGTTTAGGGGGTCTAGGCACAGATACGCAGTATTTT. Full variable domain (remainder filled in from reference TRBV12-5 and TRBJ2-3): DARVTQTPRHKVTEMGQEVTMRCQPILGHNTVFWYRQTMMQGLELLAYFRNRAPLDDSGMPKDRFSAEMPDATLATLKIQPSEPRDSAVYFCASGLGGLGTDTQYFGPGTRLTVL.